The 32 T cell receptor beta chains in this list originate from one sample, sequenced in a study of identical twins. TCRdb recomputed calls from the 5' RACE reads with MiXCR, one row per CDR3 protein. Of some 730,000 distinct CDR3 sequences in the sample, about 18% were seen once. This sample was also put to use in a study of T cells expressing NK-cell markers.

Sequencing was done on a sample of PBMCs. The receptors were sampled from a woman aged 18-30 years in good health.

This chain links TRBV6-2 or TRBV6-3 with TRBJ2-4, with TRBD2 as a possible D gene (6 bases). Trimming took off 3 bases at V and 5 bases at J, with 29 bases between the two ends. The CDR3 has 20 amino acids. Germline V gene lookup returns CDR1 MNHEY and CDR2 SVGEGT. The CDR3: CASSYKGGTPRLGPENIQYF. The CDR3 DNA sequence: TGTGCCAGCAGTTATAAGGGCGGGACTCCTAGACTAGGGCCCGAAAACATTCAGTACTTC.

The chain recombines TRBV5-5 with TRBJ2-2; D is tentatively TRBD1 or TRBD2 (7 bases each). Trimming removed 7 bases at V and 5 bases at J, with 15 bases between. Germline V gives CDR1 SGHKS, CDR2 YYEKEE (reference sequence). This CDR3 is 14 amino acids long. The CDR3 DNA follows: TGTGCCAGCCGCAGGGGGGGTGTTACCGGGGAGCTGTTTTTT. It is translated as CASRRGGVTGELFF.

This chain links TRBV4-2 with TRBJ2-3; D possibly corresponds to TRBD1 (6 bases). CDR3 size: 17 residues. The germline V gene has CDR1 LGHNA and CDR2 YNFKEQ. Trimming left V 0 bases short and J 8 bases short, with 21 bases between. The CDR3 DNA follows: TGTGCCAGCAGCCAAGAATTCCTGGCCCACGCACAGGGTACGCAGTATTTT. This sequence encodes CASSQEFLAHAQGTQYF.

The CDR3 spells CASSALLGTGELFF. In DNA form, the CDR3 reads TGTGCCAGCAGTGCCCTTTTAGGAACCGGGGAGCTGTTTTTT. The gene calls are TRBV6-1 and TRBJ2-2; no clear D. The length of the CDR3 is 14 residues. The V gene lost 4 bases and the J gene lost 5 bases, with 11 bases spanning the gap. Germline V gene sequence: CDR1 MNHNS, CDR2 SASEGT.

This clonotype occurred a few times. The chain uses TRBV12-3 or TRBV12-4 and TRBJ2-3, with 12 bases identical to TRBD2. This CDR3 comprises 16 residues. After removal of 6 bases from V and 1 base from J, the junction contained 5 bases not matched to a gene. The CDR3: CASRSSGGAGTDTQYF. The CDR3 region has the DNA TGTGCCAGCAGATCTAGCGGGGGGGCGGGCACAGATACGCAGTATTTT.

The chain employs TRBV29-1 and TRBJ2-3; 8 bases agree with TRBD2. In germline, CDR1 is SQVTM, CDR2 ANQGSEA. The junction had 12 bases not matched to a gene; V was cut back by 7 bases and J by 3 bases. The CDR3 totals 15 residues. The CDR3 region has the DNA TGCAGCGCCCGATTGTGGCGGGAGGTAACAGATACGCAGTATTTT. It is translated as CSARLWREVTDTQYF.

This clonotype was recorded a few times. The chain is built from TRBV4-3 and TRBJ2-5; 8 positions agree with TRBD2. The junction had 8 bases not matched to a gene; V was cut back by 0 bases and J by 5 bases. Per the germline V gene, CDR1 is LGHNA and CDR2 is YSLEER. The CDR3 consists of 16 residues. CDR3 in amino acids: CASSQDLTSAVETQYF. The CDR3 DNA is TGCGCCAGCAGCCAAGATTTGACTAGCGCGGTGGAGACCCAGTACTTC.

The genes are TRBV30 and TRBJ2-3; possible D gene TRBD1, 5 bases. Germline values: CDR1 GTSNPN, CDR2 SVGIG (reference sequence). Between the trimmed V and J ends, which lost 2 bases and 0 bases, there was a span of 9 bases. The length of the CDR3 is 14 residues. DNA for the CDR3: TGTGCCTGGAGTAAGGGGTCGAGCACAGATACGCAGTATTTT. The encoded protein is CAWSKGSSTDTQYF.

The J gene is TRBJ2-3, the V gene TRBV6-5; D not certain. The CDR3 length is 14 residues. Germline V gene data show CDR1 as MNHEY and CDR2 as SVGAGI. V was shortened by 0 bases and J by 2 bases, with 6 bases between the two germline ends. CDR3 residues: CASSYSSVTDTQYF. The CDR3 DNA is TGTGCCAGCAGTTACTCATCGGTCACAGATACGCAGTATTTT.

This clonotype was picked up many times. This sequence joins TRBV12-3 or TRBV12-4 and TRBJ1-5, with D tentatively TRBD1 (6 bases). This CDR3 has 14 residues. The V end was cut by 6 bases, the J end by 3 bases, with 12 bases between. The CDR3 sequence is CASSRTGHNQPQHF. CDR3 DNA: TGTGCCAGCAGCCGTACAGGGCACAATCAGCCCCAGCATTTT.

This clonotype came up a few times. The rearrangement links TRBV20-1 to TRBJ2-1; D unclear. V gave up 2 bases and J gave up 0 bases, with 14 bases separating them. The CDR3 has 16 amino acids. Germline lookup yields CDR1 DFQATT and CDR2 SNEGSKA (reference sequence). CDR3 nucleotide sequence: TGCAGTGCTAGATCCTCGGGTATAGACTCCTACAATGAGCAGTTCTTC. Amino acids: CSARSSGIDSYNEQFF.

This clonotype was found a few times. The chain has TRBV12-3 or TRBV12-4 and TRBJ1-1, with no clear D. V was pared by 2 bases and J by 6 bases, with 7 bases between. The CDR3 sequence is 12 residues long. CDR3 loop: CASSLSAAEAFF. The CDR3 DNA reads as TGTGCCAGCAGTTTATCGGCAGCTGAAGCTTTCTTT.

Note on this clonotype: This sequence may be a read error, since a much larger clone differs from it by one base. The rearrangement uses TRBV27 and TRBJ2-6; D gene unclear. The CDR3 extends over 15 amino acids. CDR1 MNHEY and CDR2 SMNVEV come from the germline V gene (reference sequence). V lost 1 base, J lost 0 bases, and 4 bases lay in between. The CDR3 region has the DNA TGTGCCAGCAGTTTATGGTGCTCTGGGGCCAACGTCCTGACTTTC. Its translation: CASSLWCSGANVLTF.

In its sample, this clonotype was seen many times. This rearrangement joins TRBV20-1 to TRBJ2-3; D is ambiguous. Germline V gene lookup returns CDR1 DFQATT and CDR2 SNEGSKA (reference sequence). CDR3 length: 13 residues. The V gene lost 3 bases and the J gene lost 2 bases, with 9 bases spanning the gap. As DNA, the CDR3 is TGCAGTGCTAGTCCCAGGACCACAGATACGCAGTATTTT. Its translation: CSASPRTTDTQYF.

The J gene is TRBJ2-7, the V gene TRBV9; D not resolved. V was pared by 0 bases and J by 3 bases, with 13 bases between. Germline CDR1 and CDR2: SGDLS and YYNGEE. The CDR3 consists of 15 residues. The CDR3 DNA reads TGTGCCAGCAGCGTAGATTCTGGCTTCGGCTACGAGCAGTACTTC. Protein sequence: CASSVDSGFGYEQYF.

This clonotype was counted only a few times. The rearrangement joins TRBV20-1 to TRBJ2-3; 15 nucleotides line up with TRBD2. Looked up from germline, CDR1 is DFQATT and CDR2 is SNEGSKA (reference sequence). The CDR3 covers 15 residues. Germline trimming cut 6 bases from V and 6 bases from J; bases unmatched to any gene: 7. The CDR3 region is CSARTSGGARDTQYF. DNA of the CDR3: TGCAGTGCCAGGACTAGCGGGGGGGCCCGTGATACGCAGTATTTT.

The CDR3: CASSPGLPGELFF. For the CDR3, the DNA is TGTGCCAGCAGCCCGGGGCTGCCCGGGGAGCTGTTTTTT. This sequence joins TRBV5-6 and TRBJ2-2, with D tentatively TRBD1 or TRBD2 (5 bases each). The CDR3 has 13 residues. Trimming took off 4 bases at V and 6 bases at J, with 10 bases between the two ends. Looked up from germline, CDR1 is SGHDT and CDR2 is YYEEEE.

With respect to this clonotype: With only one base between it and a far larger clone, this is likely a read error. This rearrangement joins TRBV12-3 or TRBV12-4 to TRBJ2-7; 7 bases fit TRBD1. This CDR3 is built from 12 residues. The V and J ends lost 7 bases and 3 bases, in that order; junction bases with no gene match: 3. CDR3 residues: CASTPGGYEQYF. The CDR3 DNA reads as TGTGCCAGCACCCCAGGGGGCTACGAGCAGTACTTC.

The CDR3 region has the DNA TGTGCCAGCAGTTTTTCGTACTTACGTAACAATGAGCAGTTCTTC. The encoded protein is CASSFSYLRNNEQFF. V is TRBV12-3 or TRBV12-4 and J is TRBJ2-1; D is unclear. There are 15 residues in the CDR3. Trimming removed 3 bases at V and 5 bases at J, with 14 bases between.

The rearrangement joins TRBV7-9 to TRBJ2-3; D unclear. Germline assignment: CDR1 SEHNR and CDR2 FQNEAQ (reference sequence). Between the trimmed V and J ends, which lost 3 bases and 3 bases, there was a span of 16 bases. The CDR3 runs 16 residues. The CDR3 here is CASSLDASPKTDTQYF. Here the CDR3 DNA reads TGTGCCAGCAGCTTGGATGCTTCGCCGAAAACAGATACGCAGTATTTT. The whole variable domain, filled in from reference TRBV7-9 and TRBJ2-3, reads DTGVSQNPRHKITKRGQNVTFRCDPISEHNRLYWYRQTLGQGPEFLTYFQNEAQLEKSRLLSDRFSAERPKGSFSTLEIQRTEQGDSAMYLCASSLDASPKTDTQYFGPGTRLTVL.

This clonotype was seen a few times. In DNA, the CDR3 is TGCGCCAGCAGCCCAGTGGTGTTCTCCCGTTCTCAGCAGTACTTC. It encodes CASSPVVFSRSQQYF. The chain uses TRBV5-1 and TRBJ2-7; D gene uncertain. V was pared by 4 bases and J by 8 bases, with 22 bases between. Germline CDR1 and CDR2: SGHRS and YFSETQ. CDR3 length: 15 amino acids.

This clonotype was seen a few times. V and J are TRBV7-8 and TRBJ1-2; 8 bases match TRBD1. CDR1 SGHVS and CDR2 FQNEAQ come from the germline V gene. The trim removed 5 bases at V and 1 base at J, leaving 9 bases unmatched. There are 16 residues in the CDR3. Here the CDR3 reads CASSPRTGIVNYGYTF. The CDR3 bases are TGTGCCAGCAGCCCCCGGACAGGGATCGTTAACTATGGCTACACCTTC.

The V and J genes are TRBV20-1 and TRBJ1-5; D may be TRBD1 (6 bases). The CDR3 consists of 11 residues. Trimming cost V 4 bases and J 7 bases, with 8 bases left between them. CDR1 and CDR2 from the germline V gene are DFQATT and SNEGSKA (reference sequence). The CDR3, as DNA: TGCAGTGCTACTACAGGGCAGCCCCAGCATTTT. As protein: CSATTGQPQHF.

This clonotype was counted a few times. The genes are TRBV6-1 and TRBJ2-2, with D hard to call. With 7 bases removed from V and 0 bases from J, the gap between germline ends came to 9 bases. Germline values: CDR1 MNHNS, CDR2 SASEGT. The CDR3 is 14 amino acids. CDR3 coding DNA: TGTGCCAGCACACCAGGAACGAACACCGGGGAGCTGTTTTTT. This encodes CASTPGTNTGELFF.

The genes are TRBV3-1 and TRBJ1-1; no clear D. V lost 4 bases to trimming and J lost 1 base, with 13 bases between them. CDR1 and CDR2 from the germline V gene are LGHDT and YNNKEL (reference sequence). The CDR3 spans 15 residues. Here the CDR3 reads CASSLHHNRNTEAFF. The CDR3 DNA reads as TGTGCCAGCAGCCTCCACCACAATAGGAACACTGAAGCTTTCTTT.

This rearrangement joins TRBV10-3 to TRBJ2-1; the D call may be TRBD1 or TRBD2 (5 bases each). The V and J ends lost 8 bases and 9 bases respectively, with 17 bases between them. The CDR3 has 13 residues. CDR1 is ENHRY, CDR2 SYGVKD, per germline. For the CDR3, the DNA is TGTGCCATCGGCGGCAGGGAGAATACTGAGCAGTTCTTC. Translating it yields CAIGGRENTEQFF.

The table lists this clonotype with many counts. V is TRBV5-6 and J is TRBJ2-1, with a possible D match to TRBD2 (6 bases). Per the germline V gene, CDR1 is SGHDT and CDR2 is YYEEEE. The ends were cut back, 4 bases at V and 10 bases at J, with 21 bases in the middle. CDR3 size: 15 residues. The CDR3 loop is CASSLPPHGSREQFF. As DNA, the CDR3 is TGTGCCAGCAGCCTGCCGCCCCACGGGAGCCGAGAGCAGTTCTTC.

The chain combines TRBV7-2 with TRBJ2-1; D gene ambiguous. The CDR3 contains 15 residues. CDR1 is SGHTA and CDR2 is FQGNSA in the germline V gene. V lost 0 bases and J 8 bases, leaving 14 bases between the germline ends. CDR3 in DNA: TGTGCCAGCAGCTTAGCGCTTGGTTCCAGGCATGAGCAGTTCTTC. This gives the protein CASSLALGSRHEQFF. Looking up the rest from reference TRBV7-2 and TRBJ2-1 gives the full variable domain: GAGVSQSPSNKVTEKGKDVELRCDPISGHTALYWYRQSLGQGLEFLIYFQGNSAPDKSGLPSDRFSAERTGGSVSTLTIQRTQQEDSAVYLCASSLALGSRHEQFFGPGTRLTVL.

The chain has TRBV7-2 and TRBJ2-2; maybe TRBD1 (6 bases). V was pared by 5 bases and J by 6 bases, with 13 bases between. Germline CDR1 SGHTA, CDR2 FQGNSA. This CDR3 has 14 residues. CDR3 bases: TGTGCCAGCAGCCAGAACAGGGTCGCCGGGGAGCTGTTTTTT. Its translation is CASSQNRVAGELFF. The full variable domain, in which reference TRBV7-2 and TRBJ2-2 provide the parts outside the CDR3, is GAGVSQSPSNKVTEKGKDVELRCDPISGHTALYWYRQSLGQGLEFLIYFQGNSAPDKSGLPSDRFSAERTGGSVSTLTIQRTQQEDSAVYLCASSQNRVAGELFFGEGSRLTVL.

This clonotype was seen more than once but under ten times. V gene TRBV7-9 combines with J gene TRBJ1-6, with no clear D. The germline gives CDR1 SEHNR, CDR2 FQNEAQ (reference sequence). The CDR3 runs 12 residues. The V end was cut by 5 bases, the J end by 10 bases, with 9 bases between. The CDR3 sequence: CASSASGSPLHF. In DNA, the CDR3 is TGTGCCAGCAGCGCAAGCGGGTCACCCCTCCACTTT.

This clonotype was observed a few times. This chain connects TRBV12-3 or TRBV12-4 to TRBJ2-1, with a tentative D call TRBD2 (6 bases). CDR3 size: 16 residues. With 4 bases removed from V and 2 bases from J, the gap between germline ends came to 15 bases. In DNA form, the CDR3 reads TGTGCCAGCAGTTCTTGGGGGACTTCCACCTACAATGAGCAGTTCTTC. Translating gives CASSSWGTSTYNEQFF.

This clonotype came up many times. The V call is TRBV12-3 or TRBV12-4, the J call TRBJ2-5, with D possibly matching TRBD2 (6 bases). Deletions cut 3 bases from V and 3 bases from J, with 8 bases between. The CDR3 is 13 amino acids. The CDR3 DNA follows: TGTGCCAGCAGTTTTGGAGGGGAAGAGACCCAGTACTTC. Translating gives CASSFGGEETQYF.